Listed here are 23 T cell receptor beta chains from one sample, sequenced in a study of blood T cell repertoires in COVID-19. Profiling relied on immunoSEQ multiplex PCR, and the TCRdb table lists in-frame clones only, not all of them. Of 400,000 to 450,000 clones in the sample, around 91% were seen once. The specimen sequenced was PBMCs or T cells enriched from blood (not recorded which). Every receptor here comes from a man aged 25 to 40 who had recovered from COVID-19.

The chain couples TRBV28 to TRBJ2-5; TRBD2 aligns across 10 bases. The junction had 7 bases not matched to a gene; V was cut back by 6 bases and J by 0 bases. This CDR3 has 16 amino acids. The V gene's germline CDR1 is MDHEN and CDR2 SYDVKM. CDR3 sequence (DNA): TGTGCCAGCAGGGGCCATAGCGGGAGGTACCAAGAGACCCAGTACTTC. Its protein product is CASRGHSGRYQETQYF.

The chain uses TRBV2 and TRBJ2-1; D remains unclear. The CDR3 loop spans 12 amino acids. Germline CDR1 SNHLY, CDR2 FYNNEI. Trimming removed 8 bases at V and 2 bases at J, with 7 bases between. CDR3 region: CASGRTYNEQFF. The CDR3 DNA follows: TGTGCCAGCGGGCGAACCTACAATGAGCAGTTCTTC.

The chain recombines TRBV28 with TRBJ2-3, with 7 bases identical to TRBD1. The CDR3 covers 14 residues. The ends lost 8 bases at V and 2 bases at J; junction bases unmatched: 7. Germline lookup yields CDR1 MDHEN and CDR2 SYDVKM. CDR3 residues: CASGWTGHTDTQYF. The CDR3 bases are TGTGCCAGCGGCTGGACAGGACACACAGATACGCAGTATTTT.

CDR3 protein: CASSIITGELFF. CDR3 bases: TGTGCCAGCAGCATTATCACCGGGGAGCTGTTTTTT. The chain uses TRBV7-6 and TRBJ2-2; the D is unclear. The CDR3 is 12 residues long. V was shortened by 5 bases and J by 4 bases, with 5 bases between the two germline ends. Per germline, CDR1 SGHVS and CDR2 FNYEAQ.

This clone turned up a few times. V usage is TRBV6-5 and J usage is TRBJ1-1, with 7 bases that match TRBD1. V gave up 6 bases and J gave up 4 bases; unmatched junction bases: 8. Germline-derived CDR1 and CDR2 are MNHEY and SVGAGI. This CDR3 comprises 14 residues. CDR3 residues: CASRVGGAGTEAFF. The DNA of the CDR3 is TGTGCCAGCAGGGTAGGGGGCGCAGGCACTGAAGCTTTCTTT.

V and J are TRBV28 and TRBJ1-1; weak D call: TRBD1 (5 bases). CDR3 length equals 12 residues. Trimming took 6 bases from V and 6 from J, leaving 11 bases between them. Germline CDR1 MDHEN, CDR2 SYDVKM. CDR3: CASRWGEAEAFF. As DNA, the CDR3 is TGTGCCAGCAGGTGGGGGGAAGCTGAAGCTTTCTTT.

The chain employs TRBV10-3 and TRBJ1-1, with D possibly being TRBD1 (6 bases). The germline V gene has CDR1 ENHRY and CDR2 SYGVKD. V lost 6 bases and J 6 bases, leaving 14 bases between the germline ends. CDR3 size: 13 residues. The CDR3 DNA reads as TGTGCCATCAGGGGTCCAGGGGTCGCTGAAGCTTTCTTT. Its translation: CAIRGPGVAEAFF.

The CDR3 sequence: CASSLSTSPGMNTEAFF. CDR3 bases: TGCGCCAGCAGCTTGTCGACATCTCCAGGCATGAACACTGAAGCTTTCTTT. The chain combines TRBV5-1 with TRBJ1-1; the D is unclear. Per the germline V gene, CDR1 is SGHRS and CDR2 is YFSETQ. V lost 1 base, J lost 0 bases, and 16 bases lay in between. CDR3 size: 17 residues. Variable domain in full (rest from reference TRBV5-1 and TRBJ1-1): KAGVTQTPRYLIKTRGQQVTLSCSPISGHRSVSWYQQTPGQGLQFLFEYFSETQRNKGNFPGRFSGRQFSNSRSEMNVSTLELGDSALYLCASSLSTSPGMNTEAFFGQGTRLTVV.

V gene TRBV7-3 combines with J gene TRBJ1-1, with D uncertain. Germline CDR1 SGHTA, CDR2 FQGTGA. CDR3 length: 14 residues. V was cut by 0 bases and J by 4 bases, with 9 bases left in between. The CDR3 loop is CASSLTGLGTEAFF. The CDR3 DNA follows: TGTGCCAGCAGCTTAACTGGGCTCGGCACTGAAGCTTTCTTT. The entire variable domain, with the rest obtained from reference TRBV7-3 and TRBJ1-1, is as follows: GAGVSQTPSNKVTEKGKYVELRCDPISGHTALYWYRQSLGQGPEFLIYFQGTGAADDSGLPNDRFFAVRPEGSVSTLKIQRTERGDSAVYLCASSLTGLGTEAFFGQGTRLTVV.

The J gene is TRBJ1-1, the V gene TRBV29-1; no reliable D call. Germline V gene data show CDR1 as SQVTM and CDR2 as ANQGSEA. With 5 bases removed from V and 11 bases from J, the gap between germline ends came to 12 bases. CDR3 length: 10 amino acids. This CDR3 reads CSVSSEHAFF. The CDR3 DNA reads TGCAGCGTTTCGTCTGAGCATGCTTTCTTT.

This rearrangement joins TRBV3-1 (or the pseudogene TRBV3-2) to TRBJ2-7; 10 nucleotides line up with TRBD1. The CDR3 covers 15 residues. Germline assignment: CDR1 LGHDT and CDR2 YNNKEL (reference sequence). The J segment lost 7 bases and the V segment lost 1 base, leaving 7 bases of the junction unmatched. The DNA for the CDR3 is TGTGCCAGCAGCCAAGGCGGGACAGGGGTTGGGGAGCAGTACTTC. Translated: CASSQGGTGVGEQYF.

The J gene is TRBJ2-7, the V gene TRBV24-1; 9 bases are shared with TRBD1. CDR3 size: 11 residues. Germline assignment: CDR1 KGHDR and CDR2 SFDVKD. V lost 10 bases to trimming and J lost 6 bases; unmatched junction nucleotides: 3. The CDR3 region has the DNA TGTGCCACAGGGACAGGGTCCGAGCAGTACTTC. Its translation is CATGTGSEQYF.

This clone was seen only a few times. This rearrangement joins TRBV6-5 to TRBJ2-7; TRBD1 matches at 9 bases. This CDR3 is 13 amino acids long. Germline V gene sequence: CDR1 MNHEY, CDR2 SVGAGI. After removal of 5 bases from V and 2 bases from J, the junction contained 1 base not matched to a gene. The CDR3 loop is CASSRTGAYEQYF. In nucleotides, the CDR3 is TGTGCCAGCAGTCGGACAGGGGCCTACGAGCAGTACTTC.

The chain has TRBV23-1 and TRBJ2-7, with D perhaps matching TRBD2 (6 bases). TRBV23-1 falls under the ORF class, with uncertain function. The V and J ends lost 0 bases and 0 bases respectively, with 12 bases between them. There are 16 residues in the CDR3. The CDR3 sequence: CASSQSEGRYSYEQYF. The CDR3 DNA is TGCGCCAGCAGTCAATCCGAGGGGAGGTACTCCTACGAGCAGTACTTC.

This rearrangement joins TRBV28 to TRBJ1-1; D is uncertain. The ends were cut back, 5 bases at V and 2 bases at J, with 12 bases in the middle. CDR3 size: 14 residues. Germline loops: CDR1 MDHEN, CDR2 SYDVKM. DNA of the CDR3: TGTGCCAGCAGTCCCGAGGCCCATAACACTGAAGCTTTCTTT. Residues: CASSPEAHNTEAFF.

This chain uses TRBV9 with TRBJ2-2; 11 nucleotides match TRBD2. The germline V gene has CDR1 SGDLS and CDR2 YYNGEE. With V trimmed by 0 bases and J by 2 bases, 12 bases remained unmatched. This CDR3 spans 20 amino acids. The CDR3: CASSVAPSGRHASNTGELFF. The CDR3 DNA reads as TGTGCCAGCAGCGTAGCCCCTAGCGGGAGGCATGCCTCAAACACCGGGGAGCTGTTTTTT.

V and J are TRBV7-6 and TRBJ2-7; a possible D gene is TRBD2 (6 bases). Germline CDR1 is SGHVS and CDR2 is FNYEAQ. The CDR3 runs 15 residues. V was pared by 4 bases and J by 0 bases, with 13 bases between. The DNA for the CDR3 is TGTGCCAGCAGCTCCCAAGGAGGGAGCTCCTACGAGCAGTACTTC. It codes for CASSSQGGSSYEQYF.

CDR3 sequence (DNA): TGTGCCAGCAGTTACCCCACCGGACTAGCGGGAGTCGGCAATGAGCAGTTCTTC. This translates into CASSYPTGLAGVGNEQFF. V gene TRBV6-2 or TRBV6-3 combines with J gene TRBJ2-1; 13 bases map to TRBD2. Germline lookup yields CDR1 MNHEY and CDR2 SVGEGT. This CDR3 has 18 residues. V was pared by 2 bases and J by 6 bases, with 10 bases of the junction left unmatched.

The chain links TRBV5-6 to TRBJ2-5, with 8 bases aligning to TRBD2. This CDR3 has 17 amino acids. V shed 4 bases and J 5 bases; nucleotides not matched to a gene: 16. Germline loops: CDR1 SGHDT, CDR2 YYEEEE. The CDR3, as DNA: TGTGCCAGCAGCGCCGGCTTAGGCGGGAGGTTCGGCGAGACCCAGTACTTC. Translating gives CASSAGLGGRFGETQYF.

The chain has TRBV14 and TRBJ1-6, with D possibly matching TRBD1 (5 bases). Per the germline V gene, CDR1 is SGHDN and CDR2 is FVKESK. Trimming pared 3 bases from V and 10 bases from J, leaving 19 bases between. This CDR3 contains 16 residues. The CDR3 here is CASSQKPGTFTSPLHF. CDR3 sequence (DNA): TGTGCCAGCAGCCAGAAGCCCGGGACTTTCACCTCACCCCTCCACTTT.

This clone has a single count. This rearrangement joins TRBV11-2 to TRBJ2-3; 7 positions match TRBD2. CDR3 length: 16 residues. V gave up 1 base and J gave up 2 bases; unmatched junction bases: 6. Germline CDR1 and CDR2: SGHAT and FQNNGV. The CDR3 DNA sequence: TGTGCCAGCAGCTTAGGAGCTAGCGGCTACACAGATACGCAGTATTTT. It translates to CASSLGASGYTDTQYF.

The rearrangement joins TRBV15 to TRBJ1-2; D call uncertain. The V end lost 6 bases, the J end lost 0 bases, and 17 bases lay between the germline ends. The CDR3 length is 16 residues. Germline V CDR1 and CDR2: LNHNV, YYDKDF (reference sequence). CDR3: CATSPTYSLANYGYTF. The CDR3 nucleotides read TGTGCCACCAGTCCCACCTACAGCTTAGCTAACTATGGCTACACCTTC. The full variable domain, with the rest looked up from reference TRBV15 and TRBJ1-2, is DAMVIQNPRYQVTQFGKPVTLSCSQTLNHNVMYWYQQKSSQAPKLLFHYYDKDFNNEADTPDNFQSRRPNTSFCFLDIRSPGLGDTAMYLCATSPTYSLANYGYTFGSGTRLTVV.

The chain has TRBV27 and TRBJ2-7; 7 bases match TRBD1. The V and J ends lost 4 bases and 2 bases, in that order; junction bases with no gene match: 5. Germline V gives CDR1 MNHEY, CDR2 SMNVEV (reference sequence). The CDR3 is 14 amino acids. The CDR3 coding sequence is TGTGCCAGCAGTTACGGGACAGCCGCCTACGAGCAGTACTTC. This encodes CASSYGTAAYEQYF.